The T cell receptor (beta chain) described here comes from a study of shared clonotypes between healthy human individuals. Whole-study results and caveats: There were few donors, and this limited the genetic and exposure-history diversity represented.

Regarding this clone: Antigen specificity is unknown.

TCRdb's table, derived via immunoSEQ multiplex PCR, lists solely in-frame clones and lacks some. The sample lists 1.4 million or so clones, approximately 98.5% occurring once. Deletions cut 3 bases from V and 2 bases from J, with 12 bases between. Germline-derived CDR1 and CDR2 are SGHNT and YYREEE (reference sequence). CDR3 length: 14 residues. The receptor comes from a man aged 25 to 40 in good health. Sample: naive CD4+ T cells sorted from blood. Subset described: CD45RA+ positively selected. The chain joins TRBV5-4 to TRBJ2-7, with D possibly matching TRBD2 (5 bases). CDR3 bases: TGTGCCAGCAGCTCGCCTAGCAGAACCTACGAGCAGTACTTC. Protein: CASSSPSRTYEQYF. The complete variable domain, with remaining parts taken from reference TRBV5-4 and TRBJ2-7, reads ETGVTQSPTHLIKTRGQQVTLRCSSQSGHNTVSWYQQALGQGPQFIFQYYREEENGRGNFPPRFSGLQFPNYSSELNVNALELDDSALYLCASSSPSRTYEQYFGPGTRLTVT.